This entry features one T cell receptor beta chain sequence. The antigen is unknown. The data are from a study of T cell responses to AZD1222 COVID-19 vaccine. Findings and limits, study-wide: Across the whole spike, CD4 TCRs peaked at regions 160-218 and 743-854.

Here immunoSEQ multiplex PCR was the method, and the copy in TCRdb shows in-frame clones only, minus some. The repertoire holds fewer than 80,000 clones, with about four fifths as singletons. Germline CDR1 reads SNHLY; CDR2 reads FYNNEI. Trimming took off 4 bases at V and 6 bases at J, with 6 bases between the two ends. The CDR3 runs to 11 residues. The origin of this receptor is an adult in good health. The sequences come from peripheral blood, collected on day 0 of MenACWY control vaccination. The chain uses TRBV2 and TRBJ1-1, with a weak D call TRBD1 (6 bases). As DNA, the CDR3 is TGTGCCAGCAGTGGGACAGCTGAAGCTTTCTTT. It specifies CASSGTAEAFF.